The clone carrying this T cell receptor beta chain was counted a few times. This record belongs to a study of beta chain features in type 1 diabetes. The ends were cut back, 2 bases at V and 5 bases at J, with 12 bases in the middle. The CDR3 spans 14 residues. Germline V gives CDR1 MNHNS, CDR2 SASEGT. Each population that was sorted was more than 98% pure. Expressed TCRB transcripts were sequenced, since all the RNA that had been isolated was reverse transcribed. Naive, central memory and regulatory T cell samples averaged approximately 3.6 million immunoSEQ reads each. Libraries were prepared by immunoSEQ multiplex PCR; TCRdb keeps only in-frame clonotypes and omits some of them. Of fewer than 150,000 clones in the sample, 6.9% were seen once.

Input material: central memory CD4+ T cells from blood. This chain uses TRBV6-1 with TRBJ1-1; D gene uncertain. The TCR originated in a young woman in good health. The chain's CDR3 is CASSEFAPRTEAFF. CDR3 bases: TGTGCCAGCAGTGAATTCGCCCCGAGAACTGAAGCTTTCTTT.